Listed below are T cell receptor beta chains from one sample, sequenced in a study of blood T cell repertoires in COVID-19. Data came from immunoSEQ multiplex PCR; TCRdb stores just in-frame clones and leaves some out. There are around 50,000 clones in the sample; around 90% occur only once, and over 2% lies in the top ten. Sequenced input: peripheral blood. These receptors all stem from a human donor in a cohort sampled during active COVID-19. The CDR3 runs from the conserved cysteine through the conserved F or W. The D gene is left open where the match is weak. Clone sizes are given selectively: once, few, many, or a class where the clone is expanded.

CDR3aa: CASSPDGLGTDTQYF; CDR3nt: TGTGCCAGCAGCCCAGACGGACTCGGCACAGATACGCAGTATTTT; d_gene: -; abundance: -; j_gene: TRBJ2-3; len: 15; v_gene: TRBV3-1/TRBV3-2
CDR3aa: CSASKSGTVISGANVLTF; CDR3nt: TGCAGTGCTAGTAAATCCGGGACAGTAATCTCTGGGGCCAACGTCCTGACTTTC; d_gene: TRBD1; abundance: -; j_gene: TRBJ2-6; len: 18; v_gene: TRBV20-1
CDR3aa: CASSLGGRGYTF; CDR3nt: TGTGCCAGCAGTTTAGGCGGGCGAGGCTACACCTTC; d_gene: -; abundance: -; j_gene: TRBJ1-2; len: 12; v_gene: TRBV27
CDR3aa: CASSPDRKGSPLHF; CDR3nt: TGTGCCAGCTCACCGGACAGGAAGGGTTCACCCCTCCACTTT; d_gene: TRBD1; abundance: once; j_gene: TRBJ1-6; len: 14; v_gene: TRBV18
CDR3aa: CASSPRGLAGRDEQFF; CDR3nt: TGTGCCAGCAGTCCAAGAGGACTAGCGGGTAGGGATGAGCAGTTCTTC; d_gene: TRBD2; abundance: -; j_gene: TRBJ2-1; len: 16; v_gene: TRBV6-6
CDR3aa: CASSVLNEQFF; CDR3nt: TGTGCCAGCAGTGTCCTTAATGAGCAGTTCTTC; d_gene: -; abundance: once; j_gene: TRBJ2-1; len: 11; v_gene: TRBV6-2/TRBV6-3
CDR3aa: CASSPRLAGAGEQYF; CDR3nt: TGTGCCAGCAGCCCCAGACTAGCGGGAGCGGGGGAGCAGTACTTC; d_gene: TRBD2; abundance: -; j_gene: TRBJ2-7; len: 15; v_gene: TRBV9
CDR3aa: CASSNPGVNTEAFF; CDR3nt: TGTGCCAGCAGCAACCCCGGAGTGAACACTGAAGCTTTCTTT; d_gene: -; abundance: once; j_gene: TRBJ1-1; len: 14; v_gene: TRBV14
CDR3aa: CASSDRGYEQYF; CDR3nt: TGTGCCAGCAGTGACAGGGGGTACGAGCAGTACTTC; d_gene: TRBD1; abundance: -; j_gene: TRBJ2-7; len: 12; v_gene: TRBV18
CDR3aa: CASSLTRTLESDTQYF; CDR3nt: TGTGCCAGCTCTCTTACTAGGACCTTGGAGTCAGATACGCAGTATTTT; d_gene: -; abundance: -; j_gene: TRBJ2-3; len: 16; v_gene: TRBV18
CDR3aa: CASSQAPQGRNEKLFF; CDR3nt: TGTGCCAGCAGCCAGGCTCCACAGGGAAGAAATGAAAAACTGTTTTTT; d_gene: -; abundance: -; j_gene: TRBJ1-4; len: 16; v_gene: TRBV4-2
CDR3aa: CASSPGYEQYF; CDR3nt: TGTGCCAGCAGTCCCGGTTACGAGCAGTACTTC; d_gene: -; abundance: -; j_gene: TRBJ2-7; len: 11; v_gene: TRBV2
CDR3aa: CASGATETQYF; CDR3nt: TGTGCCAGTGGGGCCACCGAGACCCAGTACTTC; d_gene: -; abundance: -; j_gene: TRBJ2-5; len: 11; v_gene: TRBV19
CDR3aa: CASSQPGLDTNEQFF; CDR3nt: TGCGCCAGCAGCCAACCGGGACTAGACACAAATGAGCAGTTCTTC; d_gene: TRBD2; abundance: -; j_gene: TRBJ2-1; len: 15; v_gene: TRBV4-1
CDR3aa: CASSFQVGNQPQHF; CDR3nt: TGTGCCAGCAGTTTCCAGGTGGGCAATCAGCCCCAGCATTTT; d_gene: -; abundance: few; j_gene: TRBJ1-5; len: 14; v_gene: TRBV28
CDR3aa: CASSLVTNYQLNTEAFF; CDR3nt: TGTGCCAGCAGCTTAGTCACCAACTACCAATTGAACACTGAAGCTTTCTTT; d_gene: -; abundance: -; j_gene: TRBJ1-1; len: 17; v_gene: TRBV7-9
CDR3aa: CASSHRTEEVGYTF; CDR3nt: TGTGCCAGCAGCCACCGGACAGAAGAGGTGGGCTACACCTTC; d_gene: -; abundance: -; j_gene: TRBJ1-2; len: 14; v_gene: TRBV7-2
CDR3aa: CASSQEGGWRERPYEQYF; CDR3nt: TGCGCCAGCAGCCAAGAAGGGGGTTGGCGGGAGAGACCCTACGAGCAGTACTTC; d_gene: -; abundance: -; j_gene: TRBJ2-7; len: 18; v_gene: TRBV4-3
CDR3aa: CASSEENYGYTF; CDR3nt: TGTGCCAGCTCGGAGGAGAACTATGGCTACACCTTC; d_gene: -; abundance: -; j_gene: TRBJ1-2; len: 12; v_gene: TRBV18
CDR3aa: CSVRGTVNTGELFF; CDR3nt: TGCAGCGTTCGGGGGACAGTGAACACCGGGGAGCTGTTTTTT; d_gene: -; abundance: few; j_gene: TRBJ2-2; len: 14; v_gene: TRBV29-1
CDR3aa: CASSDRQGWDYGYTF; CDR3nt: TGTGCCAGCAGTGACAGACAGGGATGGGACTATGGCTACACCTTC; d_gene: TRBD1; abundance: -; j_gene: TRBJ1-2; len: 15; v_gene: TRBV28
CDR3aa: CASSLRLAGASTDTQYF; CDR3nt: TGTGCCAGCAGCCTTCGACTAGCGGGGGCTAGCACAGATACGCAGTATTTT; d_gene: TRBD2; abundance: -; j_gene: TRBJ2-3; len: 17; v_gene: TRBV7-8
CDR3aa: CASSFLLAGGNALHDEQFF; CDR3nt: TGTGCCAGCAGTTTCCTACTAGCGGGAGGTAATGCTTTGCACGATGAGCAGTTCTTC; d_gene: TRBD2; abundance: -; j_gene: TRBJ2-1; len: 19; v_gene: TRBV28
CDR3aa: CASSLAPGQGQPEAFF; CDR3nt: TGTGCCAGCAGCTTAGCGCCCGGACAGGGACAACCTGAAGCTTTCTTT; d_gene: TRBD1; abundance: -; j_gene: TRBJ1-1; len: 16; v_gene: TRBV11-2
CDR3aa: CASSVIKGDTDTQYF; CDR3nt: TGTGCCAGCAGCGTGATCAAGGGGGACACAGATACGCAGTATTTT; d_gene: -; abundance: -; j_gene: TRBJ2-3; len: 15; v_gene: TRBV9
CDR3aa: CASSFSGETQYF; CDR3nt: TGCGCCAGCAGCTTTAGCGGGGAGACCCAGTACTTC; d_gene: TRBD2; abundance: -; j_gene: TRBJ2-5; len: 12; v_gene: TRBV5-1
CDR3aa: CASRLAGVTDTQYF; CDR3nt: TGTGCCAGCAGGCTAGCGGGGGTCACAGATACGCAGTATTTT; d_gene: TRBD2; abundance: -; j_gene: TRBJ2-3; len: 14; v_gene: TRBV27
CDR3aa: CASSQEGLAEETQYF; CDR3nt: TGTGCCAGCTCACAGGAGGGACTAGCGGAAGAGACCCAGTACTTC; d_gene: TRBD2; abundance: -; j_gene: TRBJ2-5; len: 15; v_gene: TRBV18
CDR3aa: CASSPSTGSYEQYF; CDR3nt: TGTGCCAGCTCACCCTCCACCGGGAGCTACGAGCAGTACTTC; d_gene: -; abundance: -; j_gene: TRBJ2-7; len: 14; v_gene: TRBV18
CDR3aa: CASSLVSGGSLGPQHF; CDR3nt: TGTGCCAGCAGCTTGGTCTCTGGGGGCAGCCTGGGGCCCCAGCATTTT; d_gene: -; abundance: -; j_gene: TRBJ1-5; len: 16; v_gene: TRBV5-5
CDR3aa: CASSFRQSSYNEQFF; CDR3nt: TGTGCCAGCAGCTTTCGACAGAGCTCCTACAATGAGCAGTTCTTC; d_gene: -; abundance: -; j_gene: TRBJ2-1; len: 15; v_gene: TRBV7-3
CDR3aa: CASSPEGTGSLGTQYF; CDR3nt: TGTGCCAGCAGCCCAGAGGGTACAGGGAGCTTGGGGACCCAGTACTTC; d_gene: -; abundance: once; j_gene: TRBJ2-5; len: 16; v_gene: TRBV11-2
CDR3aa: CASSLTGTGTEAFF; CDR3nt: TGTGCCAGTAGTCTCACAGGGACAGGAACTGAAGCTTTCTTT; d_gene: TRBD1; abundance: -; j_gene: TRBJ1-1; len: 14; v_gene: TRBV19
CDR3aa: CASSPLQGLAGFNEQFF; CDR3nt: TGTGCCAGCAGCCCACTCCAAGGACTAGCGGGGTTCAATGAGCAGTTCTTC; d_gene: TRBD2; abundance: -; j_gene: TRBJ2-1; len: 17; v_gene: TRBV13
CDR3aa: CASSQVRGETQYF; CDR3nt: TGTGCCAGCAGCCAAGTCAGGGGTGAGACCCAGTACTTC; d_gene: -; abundance: -; j_gene: TRBJ2-5; len: 13; v_gene: TRBV3-1/TRBV3-2
CDR3aa: CAISGEGYYNEQFF; CDR3nt: TGTGCCATCAGTGGGGAGGGGTATTACAATGAGCAGTTCTTC; d_gene: TRBD2; abundance: -; j_gene: TRBJ2-1; len: 14; v_gene: TRBV10-3
CDR3aa: CATSDSRQPNRAQYF; CDR3nt: TGTGCCACCAGTGATTCACGACAGCCCAACAGGGCCCAGTACTTC; d_gene: -; abundance: -; j_gene: TRBJ2-5; len: 15; v_gene: TRBV24-1
CDR3aa: CASSSTGGQNTEAFF; CDR3nt: TGCGCCAGCAGCTCAACAGGGGGTCAGAACACTGAAGCTTTCTTT; d_gene: TRBD1; abundance: once; j_gene: TRBJ1-1; len: 15; v_gene: TRBV5-1